Given below is one TCR beta chain in context. Its antigen is currently unknown. The record originates from a study of regulatory T cells in long-lasting Graves disease. Time point of the sample: persistent/refractory GD, antithyroid drugs over 5 years with positive TRAb. PBMC RNA was the source of the TCR library. The authors diagnosed Graves' disease using American Thyroid Association guidelines. Looked up from germline, CDR1 is SGHTA and CDR2 is FQGNSA. V lost 6 bases and J lost 2, with 10 bases in between. CDR3 length: 14 amino acids. Arm-PCR of CDR3 regions and iRepertoire HTBI primers were used to build TCR beta libraries. TCRdb analysed the multiplex PCR reads with MiXCR anew, one entry per CDR3 protein. The sample lists fewer than 450,000 distinct CDR3 sequences, roughly 20% seen once, with 20% in the top ten. Findings of the study overall: The study found TRBV28, TRBJ1-2 and TRBJ2-5 favored in persistent disease. New patients shared 966 public clonotypes, and persistent patients shared more, with 2,500 to 3,000.

The material sequenced was peripheral blood mononuclear cells (PBMCs), taken when the disease was refractory, from a patient treated with antithyroid drugs. The chain uses TRBV7-2 and TRBJ2-2; D may be TRBD1 or TRBD2 (5 bases each). This receptor was obtained from a female donor with Graves disease. This chain's CDR3 is CASRGDANTGELFF. Here the CDR3 DNA reads TGTGCCAGCAGAGGGGACGCCAACACCGGGGAGCTGTTTTTT.